Below, one T cell receptor (beta chain) is given with its context. TCR beta libraries were built with iRepertoire HTBI primers and Arm-PCR of CDR3 regions. TCRdb reprocessed the multiplex PCR reads with MiXCR, giving one entry per CDR3 protein. The data show around 420,000 distinct CDR3 sequences, with 15% seen just once and approximately 8% held by the top ten. The CDR3 length is 15 residues. V was shortened by 3 bases and J by 0 bases, with 11 bases between the two germline ends. Germline loops: CDR1 SGHTA, CDR2 FQGNSA. As to time point: newly diagnosed GD, antithyroid drugs for less than 3 months. Following extraction of RNA from PBMCs, that RNA was used to make the TCR library. The sample comes from a study of regulatory T cells in long-lasting Graves disease. This sample also appeared in a second study, on T cells in Graves' hyperthyroidism and ophthalmopathy.

The sequenced sample was peripheral blood mononuclear cells (PBMCs), obtained at new diagnosis, from a patient treated with antithyroid drugs. V is TRBV7-2 and J is TRBJ1-1; D gene ambiguous. This TCR was sampled from a woman between 35 and 50 years old with Graves disease. The CDR3 protein is CASSFRQLMNTEAFF. DNA for the CDR3: TGTGCCAGCAGCTTCCGACAACTCATGAACACTGAAGCTTTCTTT.